This T cell receptor beta chain was profiled in a study of cytomegalovirus exposure and HLA in healthy donors. Across the study: The use of the same platform for the 90 to 150 validation repertoires and the roughly 730 first-cohort repertoires was reported by a later analysis. Findings of the study overall: Altogether, 160 or so TCR beta chains were recorded as cytomegalovirus-associated. Some public TCRs appeared in many individuals, while most sequences were rare. TCR clusters originating in the first cohort tended to co-occur in the 110 or so validation repertoires, according to a later analysis.

Repertoires were generated with immunoSEQ multiplex PCR, while TCRdb's copy carries only in-frame clones and drops some. The data hold 90,000 or so clones, with roughly 85% observed a single time. The CDR3 has 13 amino acids. Germline V gives CDR1 KGHSH, CDR2 LQKENI. The ends were cut back, 2 bases at V and 3 bases at J, with 4 bases in the middle. Worth noting for this clone: Its target is not known.

This rearrangement joins TRBV18 to TRBJ2-2; no definite D call. The sequence was obtained from a man between 18 and 29 years old in good health and CMV-seropositive. Sequencing was carried out using PBMCs. DNA of the CDR3: TGTGCCAGCTCACCAAGCGACACCGGGGAGCTGTTTTTT. This codes for CASSPSDTGELFF. Complete variable domain (other parts from reference TRBV18 and TRBJ2-2): NAGVMQNPRHLVRRRGQEARLRCSPMKGHSHVYWYRQLPEEGLKFMVYLQKENIIDESGMPKERFSAEFPKEGPSILRIQQVVRGDSAAYFCASSPSDTGELFFGEGSRLTVL.